This TCR beta chain was profiled in a study of cytomegalovirus exposure and HLA in healthy donors. The ends lost 7 bases at V and 8 bases at J; junction bases unmatched: 16. CDR3 size: 15 residues. Looked up from germline, CDR1 is MDHEN and CDR2 is SYDVKM. Measured with immunoSEQ multiplex PCR; TCRdb has only the in-frame clones, and not every one. The sample includes 200,000 to 250,000 clones, 80% to 95% of them seen just once. This TCR derives from a woman aged 18-30 years in good health and CMV-seronegative. The sequenced sample was PBMCs. The chain links TRBV28 to TRBJ1-2; TRBD1 matches 7 bases. In DNA, the CDR3 is TGTGCCAGCATAAGTTTTCCCGGACAGGCGGGAGGCTACACCTTC. Translated: CASISFPGQAGGYTF.